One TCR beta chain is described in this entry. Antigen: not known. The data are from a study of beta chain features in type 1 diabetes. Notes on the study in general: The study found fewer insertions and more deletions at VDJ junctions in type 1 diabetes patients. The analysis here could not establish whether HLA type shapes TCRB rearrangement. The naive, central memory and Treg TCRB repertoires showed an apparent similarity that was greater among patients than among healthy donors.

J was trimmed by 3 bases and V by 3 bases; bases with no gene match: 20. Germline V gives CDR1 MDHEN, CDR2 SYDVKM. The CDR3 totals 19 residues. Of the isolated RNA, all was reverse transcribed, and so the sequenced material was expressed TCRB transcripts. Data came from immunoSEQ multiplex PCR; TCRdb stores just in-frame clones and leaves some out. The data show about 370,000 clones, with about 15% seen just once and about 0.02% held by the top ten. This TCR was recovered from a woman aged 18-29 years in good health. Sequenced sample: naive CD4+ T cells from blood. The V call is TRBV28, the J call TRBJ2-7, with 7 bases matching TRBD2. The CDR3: CASSFSPLSGDQRYYEQYF. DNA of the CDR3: TGTGCCAGCAGTTTTTCCCCTCTGAGCGGGGACCAAAGATACTACGAGCAGTACTTC.